These 9 T cell receptor beta chains were sequenced from one sample in a study of CD8 T cells in Susac syndrome. Random hexamers were used to reverse transcribe the RNA input (about 0.5 to 1 ug). TCRdb called the immunoSEQ multiplex PCR reads again in MiXCR, with one record for every CDR3 protein. In the table there are about 180,000 distinct CDR3 sequences, 90% to 95% of which are singletons. Sequencing input: CD4+ T cells from PBMCs. These receptors all stem from a human donor with Susac syndrome.

The chain recombines TRBV19 with TRBJ1-1; D is possibly TRBD1 (6 bases). The CDR3 loop spans 14 amino acids. The V end lost 7 bases, the J end lost 1 base, and 13 bases lay between the germline ends. Looked up from germline, CDR1 is LNHDA and CDR2 is SQIVND (reference sequence). The CDR3 protein is CASTQGGKNTEAFF. As DNA, the CDR3 is TGTGCCAGTACACAGGGAGGGAAGAACACTGAAGCTTTCTTT.

This rearrangement joins TRBV3-1 to TRBJ1-6; D might be TRBD1 (5 bases). This CDR3 spans 12 amino acids. The V end lost 8 bases, the J end lost 7 bases, and 9 bases lay between the germline ends. Germline V lookup: CDR1 LGHDT, CDR2 YNNKEL (reference sequence). CDR3 nucleotides: TGTGCCAGCCAGGGCCGAAATTCACCCCTCCACTTT. It yields the protein CASQGRNSPLHF.

The V gene is TRBV29-1, the J gene TRBJ2-7, with D unclear. The CDR3 sequence is 13 residues long. Trimming pared 1 base from V and 0 bases from J, leaving 7 bases between. Germline loops: CDR1 SQVTM, CDR2 ANQGSEA. The chain's CDR3 is CSVEGDSSYEQYF. In DNA, the CDR3 is TGCAGCGTTGAAGGGGATAGCTCCTACGAGCAGTACTTC.

V gene TRBV7-2 combines with J gene TRBJ2-7, with TRBD2 matching 11 bases. CDR3 length: 16 residues. With 1 base clipped from V and 0 bases from J, the junction kept 2 bases outside the gene matches. CDR1 is SGHTA and CDR2 is FQGNSA in the germline V gene. The CDR3 loop reads CASSLGLAGYSYEQYF. In nucleotides, the CDR3 is TGTGCCAGCAGCTTAGGACTAGCGGGGTACTCCTACGAGCAGTACTTC.

The chain joins TRBV29-1 to TRBJ1-1; 7 nucleotides match TRBD1. CDR3 size: 13 residues. The V segment lost 3 bases and the J segment 1 base; nucleotides outside the gene matches: 2. The germline V gene has CDR1 SQVTM and CDR2 ANQGSEA. CDR3 DNA sequence: TGCAGCGTTGAGGACAGGCGGAACACTGAAGCTTTCTTT. It encodes CSVEDRRNTEAFF.

In this sample, this clonotype turned up once. The genes are TRBV20-1 and TRBJ1-2, with TRBD1 as a possible D gene (6 bases). The V and J ends lost 5 bases and 6 bases respectively, with 13 bases between them. CDR1 DFQATT and CDR2 SNEGSKA come from the germline V gene (reference sequence). CDR3 length equals 12 residues. The CDR3 nucleotides read TGCAGTGCTGGAAAGGGGGGCAATGGCTACACCTTC. It is translated as CSAGKGGNGYTF.

The chain is built from TRBV6-5 and TRBJ1-1; possible D gene TRBD1, 5 bases. Germline CDR1 is MNHEY and CDR2 is SVGAGI. Trimming cost V 1 base and J 4 bases, with 13 bases left between them. The CDR3 extends over 15 amino acids. CDR3 loop: CASSYLGAVSTEAFF. The CDR3, as DNA: TGTGCCAGCAGTTACTTAGGGGCGGTTTCCACTGAAGCTTTCTTT.

This rearrangement joins TRBV7-9 to TRBJ2-7; D not resolved. CDR1 is SEHNR, CDR2 FQNEAQ, per germline (reference sequence). There are 13 residues in the CDR3. V lost 4 bases and J lost 2, with 9 bases in between. CDR3 amino acids: CASSSTEPYEQYF. Written as DNA, the CDR3 is TGTGCCAGCAGCTCGACTGAACCCTACGAGCAGTACTTC.

The CDR3 nucleotides read TGTGCCAGCAGTTTTTTCCAGGGGGCAGGGGAAAAACTGTTTTTT. Encoded protein: CASSFFQGAGEKLFF. This chain links TRBV12-3 or TRBV12-4 with TRBJ1-4; 8 bases are a match to TRBD1. V gave up 3 bases and J gave up 8 bases; unmatched junction bases: 8. This CDR3 is built from 15 residues.